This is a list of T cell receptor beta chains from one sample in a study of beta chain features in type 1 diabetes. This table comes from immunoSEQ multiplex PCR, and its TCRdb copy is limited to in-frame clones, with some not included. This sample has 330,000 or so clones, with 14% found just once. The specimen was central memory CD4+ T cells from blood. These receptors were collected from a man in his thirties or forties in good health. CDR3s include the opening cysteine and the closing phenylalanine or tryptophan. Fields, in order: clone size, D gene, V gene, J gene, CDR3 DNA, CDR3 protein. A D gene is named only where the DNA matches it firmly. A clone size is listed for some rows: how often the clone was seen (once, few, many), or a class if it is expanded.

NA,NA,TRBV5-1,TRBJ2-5,TGCGCCAGCAGCAACCCGGGGGGCCTAGGAGAGACCCAGTACTTC,CASSNPGGLGETQYF
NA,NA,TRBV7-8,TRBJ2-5,TGTGCCAGCAGCCAGCCAACGCAGACCCAGTACTTC,CASSQPTQTQYF
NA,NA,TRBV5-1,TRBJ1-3,TGCGCCAGCAGCATCCCAGGCGCTGGAAACACCATATATTTT,CASSIPGAGNTIYF
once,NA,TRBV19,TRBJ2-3,TGTGCCAGTTTAAGGGAGGGCACAGATACGCAGTATTTT,CASLREGTDTQYF
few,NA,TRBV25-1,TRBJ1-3,TGTGCCAGCGGCCCAGGGGACACCATATATTTT,CASGPGDTIYF
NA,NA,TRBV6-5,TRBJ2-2,TGTGCCAGCAGTTACGACAAAGACACCGGGGAGCTGTTTTTT,CASSYDKDTGELFF
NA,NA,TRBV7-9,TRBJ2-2,TGTGCCAGCAGCTTCCCGAGGGGGAGGGCCGCGAACACCGGGGAGCTGTTTTTT,CASSFPRGRAANTGELFF
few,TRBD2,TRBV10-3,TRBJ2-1,TGTGCCATCAGTGGGACTAGCGGGTTCAGCGAGCAGTTCTTC,CAISGTSGFSEQFF
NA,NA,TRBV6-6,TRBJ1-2,TGTGCCAGCAACCTCCGGGACACATCGATGAGGGGCTACACCTTC,CASNLRDTSMRGYTF
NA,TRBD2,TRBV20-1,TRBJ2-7,TGCAGTGCTAGTTGGGGGGGCGAGCAGTACTTC,CSASWGGEQYF
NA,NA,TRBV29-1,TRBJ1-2,TGCAGCGGGTCACAGGGAGCAATTGGCTACACCTTC,CSGSQGAIGYTF
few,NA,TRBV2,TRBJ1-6,TGTGCCAGCAGCTTTTCAGGGCATTCACCCCTCCACTTT,CASSFSGHSPLHF
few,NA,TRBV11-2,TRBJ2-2,TGTGCCAGCAGCTTACATAGCGCGAACACCGGGGAGCTGTTTTTT,CASSLHSANTGELFF
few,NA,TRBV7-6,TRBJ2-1,TGTGCCAGCAGCTCCATAAACCGGGGGAATGAGCAGTTCTTC,CASSSINRGNEQFF
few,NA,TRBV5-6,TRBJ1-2,TGTGCCAGCAGCTTGGGGGCGAGGGATGGCTACACCTTC,CASSLGARDGYTF
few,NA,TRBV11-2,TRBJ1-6,TGTGCCAGCAGCCCGGCTAATAATTCACCCCTCCACTTT,CASSPANNSPLHF
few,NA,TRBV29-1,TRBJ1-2,TGCAGCGTACACGGGGGGGGCTATGGCTACACCTTC,CSVHGGGYGYTF
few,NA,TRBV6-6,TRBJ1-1,TGTGCCAGCAGTCCTCCAAGAGGCGACGAAGCTTTCTTT,CASSPPRGDEAFF
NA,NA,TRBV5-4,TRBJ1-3,TGTGCCAGCAGCCGCACGATGGGAGGAAACACCATATATTTT,CASSRTMGGNTIYF
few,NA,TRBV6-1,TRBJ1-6,TGTGCCAGCCCCGGCGACAATATTTATAATTCACCCCTCCACTTT,CASPGDNIYNSPLHF
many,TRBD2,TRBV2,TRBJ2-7,TGTGCCAGCAGTGAGGAGGGCGGGGGGGCCTACGAGCAGTACTTC,CASSEEGGGAYEQYF
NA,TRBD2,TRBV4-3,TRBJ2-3,TGCGCCAGCAGCCAAGATTATCGCGGGAGAGCCCTAGATACGCAGTATTTT,CASSQDYRGRALDTQYF
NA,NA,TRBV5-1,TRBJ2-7,TGCGCCAGCAGATTCGCGACAGGTCAGTTCTACGAGCAGTACTTC,CASRFATGQFYEQYF
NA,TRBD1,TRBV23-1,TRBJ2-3,TGCGCCAGCAGTTGGACAGGTTATAGCACAGATACGCAGTATTTT,CASSWTGYSTDTQYF
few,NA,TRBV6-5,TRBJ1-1,TGTGCCAGCAGTTACTCGGGACCGGCTGAAGCTTTCTTT,CASSYSGPAEAFF
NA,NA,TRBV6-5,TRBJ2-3,TGTGCCAGCAGTTACGTCCGGGGGCAGGCAGATACGCAGTATTTT,CASSYVRGQADTQYF
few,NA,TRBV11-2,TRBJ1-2,TGTGCCAGCAGCTTAGTTCGGGGGAACTATGGCTACACCTTC,CASSLVRGNYGYTF
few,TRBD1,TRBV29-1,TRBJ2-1,TGCAGCGTTGACAGACAGGGTGGGTCCAATGAGCAGTTCTTC,CSVDRQGGSNEQFF
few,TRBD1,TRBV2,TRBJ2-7,TGTGCCAGCAGTGCGGGGACAGGACCATACGAGCAGTACTTC,CASSAGTGPYEQYF
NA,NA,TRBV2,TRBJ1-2,TGTGCCAGCAGTGTATCCGGGACACACTATGGCTACACCTTC,CASSVSGTHYGYTF
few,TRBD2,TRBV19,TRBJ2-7,TGTGCCAGTAGTATTCTAGCGGGTCCTACCTACGAGCAGTACTTC,CASSILAGPTYEQYF
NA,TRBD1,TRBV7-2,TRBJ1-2,TGTGCCAGCAGCCTGACAGGGAGGTTTGGCTACACCTTC,CASSLTGRFGYTF
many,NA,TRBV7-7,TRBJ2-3,TGTGCTAGCAGCCAAGACCCACACACAGATACGCAGTATTTT,CASSQDPHTDTQYF
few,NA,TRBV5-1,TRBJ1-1,TGCGCCAGCAGCTTGCTGGGGGGGAACACTGAAGCTTTCTTT,CASSLLGGNTEAFF
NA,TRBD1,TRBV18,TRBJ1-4,TGTGCCAGCTCACCTGGACAGGGTGATGAAAAACTGTTTTTT,CASSPGQGDEKLFF
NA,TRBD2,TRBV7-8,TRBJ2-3,TGTGCCAGCAGGGTCAAACCGGGGGGACTAATAGATACGCAGTATTTT,CASRVKPGGLIDTQYF
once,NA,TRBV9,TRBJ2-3,TGTGCCAGCAGCGTAGCGTCCCTAACAGATACGCAGTATTTT,CASSVASLTDTQYF
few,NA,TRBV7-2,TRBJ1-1,TGTGCCAGCAGCTTAGGATTTATGAACACTGAAGCTTTCTTT,CASSLGFMNTEAFF
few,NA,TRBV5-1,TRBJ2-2,TGCGCCAGCACCGTACGAGACCCGAACACCGGGGAGCTGTTTTTT,CASTVRDPNTGELFF
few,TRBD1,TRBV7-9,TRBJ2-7,TGTGCCAGCACCGATCTAGGGACAGGGGTCTACGAGCAGTACTTC,CASTDLGTGVYEQYF
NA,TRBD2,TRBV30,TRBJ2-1,TGTGCCTGGAGTGTTAGAGGAACTAGCGCTTACAATGAGCAGTTCTTC,CAWSVRGTSAYNEQFF
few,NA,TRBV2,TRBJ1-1,TGTGCCAGCAGTCCCCGGACGAGTTCGGTGAACACTGAAGCTTTCTTT,CASSPRTSSVNTEAFF
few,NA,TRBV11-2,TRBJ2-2,TGTGCCAGCAGCTTAGGGGGCGGGACGAACACCGGGGAGCTGTTTTTT,CASSLGGGTNTGELFF
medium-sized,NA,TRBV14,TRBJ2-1,TGTGCCAGCAGCCAAGAGGCCCTAGCGCTTACCACCTACAATGAGCAGTTCTTC,CASSQEALALTTYNEQFF
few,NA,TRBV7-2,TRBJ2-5,TGTGCCAGCAGCTTAGGTAGCAGGGAGACCCAGTACTTC,CASSLGSRETQYF
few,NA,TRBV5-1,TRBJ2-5,TGCGCCAGCAGCTTCGCAGGGATGGAGCAAGAGACCCAGTACTTC,CASSFAGMEQETQYF
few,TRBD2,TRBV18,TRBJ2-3,TGTGCCAGCTCACCACCGGGACTAGCGGGACAGACAGATACGCAGTATTTT,CASSPPGLAGQTDTQYF
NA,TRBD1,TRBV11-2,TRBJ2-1,TGTGCCAGCACGTTAGGGGGACAGGACTACAATGAGCAGTTCTTC,CASTLGGQDYNEQFF
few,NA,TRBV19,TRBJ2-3,TGTGCCAGTAGTATAGATCACCAGGGCTCAACAGATACGCAGTATTTT,CASSIDHQGSTDTQYF
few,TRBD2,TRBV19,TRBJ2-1,TGTGCCAGTAGTATAGTCCTAGCGGGGGGCTATGAGCAGTTCTTC,CASSIVLAGGYEQFF
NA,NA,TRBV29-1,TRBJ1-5,TGCAGCGCCGGGGATGGGGGATATCAGCCCCAGCATTTT,CSAGDGGYQPQHF
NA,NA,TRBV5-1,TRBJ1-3,TGCGCCAGCAGCTCACAGGTCAACTCTGGAAACACCATATATTTT,CASSSQVNSGNTIYF
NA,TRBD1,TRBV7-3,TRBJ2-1,TGTGCCAGCAGCCTGACAGGGGGCGCGAGGCAGTTCTTC,CASSLTGGARQFF
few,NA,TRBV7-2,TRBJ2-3,TGTGCCAGCACCCCCTGGCGCACAGATACGCAGTATTTT,CASTPWRTDTQYF
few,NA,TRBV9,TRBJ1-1,TGTGCCAGCAGCGTTGGGGGGTACACTGAAGCTTTCTTT,CASSVGGYTEAFF
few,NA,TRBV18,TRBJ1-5,TGTGCCAGCTCAGAGATTCTCAACCAGCCCCAGCATTTT,CASSEILNQPQHF
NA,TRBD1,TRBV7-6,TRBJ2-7,TGTGCCAGCAGCGGTGGGACAGGGGCCTACGAGCAGTACTTC,CASSGGTGAYEQYF
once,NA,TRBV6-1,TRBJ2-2,TGTGCCAGCAGTGAACAACCTAAAGGGGATCTGTTTTTT,CASSEQPKGDLFF